Below, 13 T cell receptor beta chains from the same sample are listed, as sequenced in a study of PD-L1 blockade in urothelial cancer. Here immunoSEQ multiplex PCR was the method, and the copy in TCRdb shows in-frame clones only, minus some. Altogether over 45,000 clones are present, 70% to 90% being singletons, with the ten largest covering 20% to 25%. Indicated time point: pretreatment peripheral blood. The source material was PBMCs, sampled around atezolizumab (anti-PD-L1) treatment. The receptor set was obtained from a man aged 55 to 69 with urothelial cancer.

The V and J genes are TRBV20-1 and TRBJ1-6; 8 nucleotides match TRBD1. J lost 14 bases, V lost 5 bases, and 5 bases had no gene match. Germline V gives CDR1 DFQATT, CDR2 SNEGSKA (reference sequence). The CDR3 totals 11 residues. CDR3: CSAETDRALHF. CDR3 nucleotide sequence: TGCAGTGCTGAAACGGACAGGGCCCTCCACTTT.

The genes are TRBV5-1 and TRBJ1-3; the D is unclear. Germline values: CDR1 SGHRS, CDR2 YFSETQ. This CDR3 has 16 residues. The V and J ends lost 1 base and 0 bases respectively, with 11 bases between them. The CDR3 sequence is CASSLNPPRSGNTIYF. The CDR3 DNA is TGCGCCAGCAGCTTGAACCCCCCGCGCTCTGGAAACACCATATATTTT. Filled out from reference TRBV5-1 and TRBJ1-3, the complete variable domain reads KAGVTQTPRYLIKTRGQQVTLSCSPISGHRSVSWYQQTPGQGLQFLFEYFSETQRNKGNFPGRFSGRQFSNSRSEMNVSTLELGDSALYLCASSLNPPRSGNTIYFGEGSWLTVV.

The chain recombines TRBV4-3 with TRBJ1-4; tentatively, D is TRBD1 (6 bases). This CDR3 has 16 residues. V shed 1 base and J shed 0 bases, with 9 bases lying between them. Per germline, CDR1 LGHNA and CDR2 YSLEER. CDR3 in DNA: TGCGCCAGCAGCCAAGGGACAGTTGCAACTAATGAAAAACTGTTTTTT. Translation: CASSQGTVATNEKLFF.

The chain couples TRBV6-5 to TRBJ2-7; perhaps TRBD1 as D (6 bases). V was pared by 6 bases and J by 2 bases, with 11 bases between. Germline loops: CDR1 MNHEY, CDR2 SVGAGI. The CDR3 consists of 13 residues. CDR3 sequence (DNA): TGTGCCAGCAGGAGACAGGTCACCTACGAGCAGTACTTC. The encoded protein is CASRRQVTYEQYF.

The gene calls are TRBV2 and TRBJ2-2; 8 positions agree with TRBD2. Germline V CDR1 and CDR2: SNHLY, FYNNEI. V gave up 5 bases and J gave up 0 bases; unmatched junction bases: 2. The CDR3 consists of 15 residues. The CDR3, as DNA: TGTGCCAGCAGTCAGGGACTAGCGAACACCGGGGAGCTGTTTTTT. Its translation is CASSQGLANTGELFF.

This clone was found once. The rearrangement joins TRBV11-2 to TRBJ2-7; TRBD2 agrees at 11 bases. V was clipped by 5 bases and J by 6 bases; unmatched bases: 6. CDR1 and CDR2 (germline): SGHAT, FQNNGV. The CDR3 has 14 residues. CDR3 protein: CASSAPGTSGEQYF. DNA of the CDR3: TGTGCCAGCAGCGCCCCCGGGACTAGCGGCGAGCAGTACTTC.

J is TRBJ1-1 and V is TRBV4-1, with D possibly matching TRBD1 (6 bases). The CDR3 consists of 16 residues. V lost 4 bases to trimming and J lost 4 bases, with 19 bases between them. The germline V gene has CDR1 MGHRA and CDR2 YSYEKL. The CDR3: CASSPRIQAGATEAFF. DNA of the CDR3: TGCGCCAGCAGCCCAAGAATTCAGGCGGGGGCCACTGAAGCTTTCTTT.

The chain carries TRBV6-6 and TRBJ1-2; D gene ambiguous. Germline CDR1 reads MNHNY; CDR2 reads SVGAGI (reference sequence). V lost 8 bases and J lost 4, with 20 bases in between. This CDR3 has 15 amino acids. In nucleotides, the CDR3 is TGTGCCAGCGCCCCTCCGGGGTTCTCGGGCTATGGCTACACCTTC. This codes for CASAPPGFSGYGYTF.

This clone was counted a single time. The chain combines TRBV6-6 with TRBJ2-1, with 9 bases matching TRBD1. Germline assignment: CDR1 MNHNY and CDR2 SVGAGI (reference sequence). Trimming cost V 2 bases and J 3 bases; bases outside gene matches: 2. This CDR3 is 15 amino acids long. The CDR3 here is CASSYGGQGYNEQFF. The CDR3 nucleotides read TGTGCCAGCAGTTACGGGGGACAGGGCTACAATGAGCAGTTCTTC.

This clone appeared once. The rearrangement joins TRBV7-2 to TRBJ1-5, with D maybe TRBD1 (6 bases). The germline V and J ends were trimmed by 6 bases and 1 base, with 10 bases remaining between them. The CDR3 is 14 residues long. Germline values: CDR1 SGHTA, CDR2 FQGNSA. The CDR3 nucleotides are TGTGCCAGCAGTTTCACAGGGAGCAATCAGCCCCAGCATTTT. Its protein is CASSFTGSNQPQHF.

This chain links TRBV5-1 with TRBJ2-1, with 9 bases lining up with TRBD1. Per germline, CDR1 SGHRS and CDR2 YFSETQ. The CDR3 sequence is 16 residues long. Germline trimming cut 4 bases from V and 6 bases from J; bases unmatched to any gene: 11. The CDR3 DNA follows: TGCGCCAGCAGCGTAATCCCGGGACAGGGCGGCAATGAGCAGTTCTTC. Its translation is CASSVIPGQGGNEQFF.

V usage is TRBV7-2 and J usage is TRBJ2-1; D gene ambiguous. In germline, CDR1 is SGHTA, CDR2 FQGNSA. V was pared by 5 bases and J by 4 bases, with 18 bases between. The CDR3 covers 16 residues. The CDR3 DNA reads TGTGCCAGCAGCGAACCTCCCCCTCGCGGATACAATGAGCAGTTCTTC. Its protein is CASSEPPPRGYNEQFF.

This clone is a singleton in its sample. The J gene is TRBJ2-7, the V gene TRBV15, with a possible D match to TRBD1 (5 bases). This CDR3 comprises 13 residues. Looked up from germline, CDR1 is LNHNV and CDR2 is YYDKDF (reference sequence). Trimming left V 4 bases short and J 4 bases short, with 11 bases between. The CDR3 DNA is TGTGCCACCAGCATGGGTGGGGCTTACGAGCAGTACTTC. Its protein is CATSMGGAYEQYF.